This T cell receptor beta chain stems from a study of PD-1 blockade in classical Hodgkin lymphoma. Assay: immunoSEQ multiplex PCR; the TCRdb copy retains only in-frame clones and omits some. This sample has tens of thousands of clones, with more than 80% found just once. Deletions cut 9 bases from V and 4 bases from J, with 15 bases between. Per the germline V gene, CDR1 is MRHNA and CDR2 is SNTAGT. CDR3 length equals 13 residues. All the patients suffered relapse after autologous stem cell transplantation, and brentuximab vedotin exposure differed. Reported best responses ranged across complete response, partial response or progressive disease.

This TCR came from a human donor with classical Hodgkin lymphoma. The chain has TRBV6-4 and TRBJ2-5; D is possibly TRBD2 (5 bases). The sample in question was peripheral blood mononuclear cells (PBMCs), obtained at baseline. The CDR3 DNA is TGTGCCAGTTCGGTGAGGGCGGGAGAGACCCAGTACTTC. Protein sequence: CASSVRAGETQYF.